The entry below gives a single T cell receptor (beta chain) sequence along with its context. Which antigen it targets is not known. Per-base qualities were not stored, and no clone one base away is much larger. Library preparation was by the immunoSEQ multiplex PCR assay. TCRdb retrieved this table from immuneACCESS and kept in-frame rearrangements only. Not all clones are present; in checked studies, unresolved V genes account for under half, and no reason is known for the remainder. In all, the sample holds about 44,000 clones, and approximately 92% of those were seen once. 0.65% to 0.9% of the sample is in the top ten clones. The data belong to a study of T cell changes during pregnancy in multiple sclerosis (dated by TCRdb to between 2018 and 2021). Concerning the study at large: The study looked at changes in the T cell repertoire across pregnancy in women with multiple sclerosis.

CDR1 and CDR2 were assigned from the germline V gene as MNHGY and SVAAGI. At the junction V is shortened by 6 bases and J by 6 bases; bases outside the gene matches: 3. From cysteine to phenylalanine, the CDR3 is 14 amino acids long. The sequence is cut down to CDR3 DNA, 42 bases in frame from base 1. The chain uses TRBV6-9 and TRBJ2-1; the central 12 bases match TRBD2. The sequence was collected from a female donor with multiple sclerosis, enrolled in a pregnancy study. The material was CD4+ T cells from peripheral blood mononuclear cells, obtained before pregnancy. DNA sequence: TGTGCCAGCAGCCCTAGCGGGAGGGGCAATGAGCAGTTCTTC. Its protein reads: CASSPSGRGNEQFF.